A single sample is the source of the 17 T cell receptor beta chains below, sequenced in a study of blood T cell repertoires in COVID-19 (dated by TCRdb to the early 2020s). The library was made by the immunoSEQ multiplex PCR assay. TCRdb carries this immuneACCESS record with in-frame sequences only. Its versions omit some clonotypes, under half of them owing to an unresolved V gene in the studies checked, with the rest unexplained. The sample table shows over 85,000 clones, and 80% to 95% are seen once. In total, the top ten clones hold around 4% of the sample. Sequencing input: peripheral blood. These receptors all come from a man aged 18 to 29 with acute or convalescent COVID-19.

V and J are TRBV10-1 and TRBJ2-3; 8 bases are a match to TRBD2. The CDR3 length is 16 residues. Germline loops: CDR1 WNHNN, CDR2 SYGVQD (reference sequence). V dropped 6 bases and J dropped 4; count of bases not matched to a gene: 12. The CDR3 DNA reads TGCGCCAGCAGCCCGGGACTACCCGGGGGGGCAGATACGCAGTATTTT. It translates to CASSPGLPGGADTQYF.

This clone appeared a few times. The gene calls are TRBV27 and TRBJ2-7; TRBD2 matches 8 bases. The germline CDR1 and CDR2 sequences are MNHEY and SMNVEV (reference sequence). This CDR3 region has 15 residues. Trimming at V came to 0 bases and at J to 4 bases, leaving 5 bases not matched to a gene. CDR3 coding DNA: TGTGCCAGCAGTTTATCGGCGGGGGGCAGGTACGAGCAGTACTTC. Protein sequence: CASSLSAGGRYEQYF.

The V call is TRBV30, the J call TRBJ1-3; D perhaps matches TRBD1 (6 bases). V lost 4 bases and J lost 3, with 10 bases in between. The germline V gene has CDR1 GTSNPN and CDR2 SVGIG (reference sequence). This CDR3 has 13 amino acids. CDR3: CAWTTGYGNTIYF. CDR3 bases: TGTGCCTGGACCACAGGGTATGGAAACACCATATATTTT.

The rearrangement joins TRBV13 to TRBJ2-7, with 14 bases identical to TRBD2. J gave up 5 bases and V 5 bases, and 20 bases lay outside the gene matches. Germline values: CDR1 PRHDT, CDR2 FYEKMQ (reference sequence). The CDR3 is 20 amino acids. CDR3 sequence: CASSAHPGLAGVKAPHEQYF. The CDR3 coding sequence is TGTGCCAGCAGCGCCCACCCGGGACTAGCGGGAGTAAAAGCTCCCCACGAGCAGTACTTC.

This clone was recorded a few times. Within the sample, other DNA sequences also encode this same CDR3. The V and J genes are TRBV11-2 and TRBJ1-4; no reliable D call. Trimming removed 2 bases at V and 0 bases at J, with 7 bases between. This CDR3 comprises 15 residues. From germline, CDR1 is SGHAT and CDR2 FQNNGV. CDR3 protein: CASSLTTATNEKLFF. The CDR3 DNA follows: TGTGCCAGCAGCTTAACTACTGCAACTAATGAAAAACTGTTTTTT.

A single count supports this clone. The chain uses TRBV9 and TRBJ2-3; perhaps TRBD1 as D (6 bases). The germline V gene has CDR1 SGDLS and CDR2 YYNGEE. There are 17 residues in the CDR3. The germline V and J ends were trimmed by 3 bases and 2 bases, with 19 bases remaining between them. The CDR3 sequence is CASSGVSWGQTTDTQYF. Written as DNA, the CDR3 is TGTGCCAGCAGCGGTGTTTCTTGGGGACAAACCACAGATACGCAGTATTTT.

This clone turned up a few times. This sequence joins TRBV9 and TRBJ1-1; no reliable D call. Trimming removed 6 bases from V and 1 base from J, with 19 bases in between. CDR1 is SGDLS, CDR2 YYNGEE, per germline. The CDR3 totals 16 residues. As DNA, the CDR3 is TGTGCCAGCATCGTGATAGACTATAACCGGAACACTGAAGCTTTCTTT. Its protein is CASIVIDYNRNTEAFF.

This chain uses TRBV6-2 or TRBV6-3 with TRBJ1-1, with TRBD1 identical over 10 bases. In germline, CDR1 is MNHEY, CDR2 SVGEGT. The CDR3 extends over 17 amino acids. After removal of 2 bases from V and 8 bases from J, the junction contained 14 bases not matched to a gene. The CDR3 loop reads CASSYNVISPGQGEAFF. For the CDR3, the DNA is TGTGCCAGCAGTTACAATGTAATTTCACCGGGACAGGGGGAAGCTTTCTTT.

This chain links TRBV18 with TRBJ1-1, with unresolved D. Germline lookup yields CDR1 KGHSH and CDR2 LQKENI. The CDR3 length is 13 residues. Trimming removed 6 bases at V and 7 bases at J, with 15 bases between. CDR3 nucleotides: TGTGCCAGCTCCCCTCAGAACGATGGTGAAGCTTTCTTT. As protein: CASSPQNDGEAFF.

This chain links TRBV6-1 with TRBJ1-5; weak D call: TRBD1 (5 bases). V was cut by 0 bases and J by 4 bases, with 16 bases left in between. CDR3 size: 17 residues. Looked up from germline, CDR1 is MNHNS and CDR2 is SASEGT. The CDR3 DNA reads TGTGCCAGCAGTGAAGCGCTTCGACGGACACTAAATCAGCCCCAGCATTTT. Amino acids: CASSEALRRTLNQPQHF.

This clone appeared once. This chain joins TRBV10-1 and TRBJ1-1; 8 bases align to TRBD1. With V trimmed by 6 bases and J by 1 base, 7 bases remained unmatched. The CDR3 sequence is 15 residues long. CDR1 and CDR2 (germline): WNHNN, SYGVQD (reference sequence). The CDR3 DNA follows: TGCGCCAGCAGCCAAGGGACAGGAGAGAACACTGAAGCTTTCTTT. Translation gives CASSQGTGENTEAFF.

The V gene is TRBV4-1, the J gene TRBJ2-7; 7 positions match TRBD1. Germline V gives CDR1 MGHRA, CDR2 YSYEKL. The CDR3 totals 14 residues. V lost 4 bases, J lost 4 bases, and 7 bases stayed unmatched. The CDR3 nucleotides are TGCGCCAGCAGCCGCTCCGGGACAGAATACGAGCAGTACTTC. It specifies CASSRSGTEYEQYF.

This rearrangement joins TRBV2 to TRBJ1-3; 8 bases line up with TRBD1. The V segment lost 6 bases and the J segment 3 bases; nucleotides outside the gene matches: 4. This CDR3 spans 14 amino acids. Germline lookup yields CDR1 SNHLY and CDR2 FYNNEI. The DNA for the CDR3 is TGTGCCAGCAGACAAGACAGGGGTGGAAACACCATATATTTT. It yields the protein CASRQDRGGNTIYF.

The CDR3 loop is CASSLSEGQGRGEQYF. CDR3 DNA sequence: TGTGCCAGCAGCTTATCCGAGGGACAGGGACGGGGCGAGCAGTACTTC. The chain links TRBV7-2 to TRBJ2-7; 9 nucleotides match TRBD1. CDR3 length: 16 residues. Looked up from germline, CDR1 is SGHTA and CDR2 is FQGNSA. With V trimmed by 2 bases and J by 6 bases, 11 bases remained unmatched.

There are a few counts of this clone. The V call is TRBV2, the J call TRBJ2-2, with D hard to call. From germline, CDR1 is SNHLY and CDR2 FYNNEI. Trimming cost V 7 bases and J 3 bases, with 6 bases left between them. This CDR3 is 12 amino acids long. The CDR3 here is CASTPDTGELFF. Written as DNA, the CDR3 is TGTGCCAGCACCCCGGACACCGGGGAGCTGTTTTTT.

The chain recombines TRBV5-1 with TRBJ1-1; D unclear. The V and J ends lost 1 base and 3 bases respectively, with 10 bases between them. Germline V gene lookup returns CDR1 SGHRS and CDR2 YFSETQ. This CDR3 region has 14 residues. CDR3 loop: CASSLSGTHTEAFF. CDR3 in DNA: TGCGCCAGCAGCTTGAGCGGCACCCACACTGAAGCTTTCTTT.

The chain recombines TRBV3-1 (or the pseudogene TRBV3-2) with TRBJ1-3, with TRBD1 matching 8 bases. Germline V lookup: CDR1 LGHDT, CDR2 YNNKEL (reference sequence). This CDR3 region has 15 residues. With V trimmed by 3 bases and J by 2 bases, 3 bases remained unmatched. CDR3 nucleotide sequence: TGTGCCAGCAGCCAGGACAGGGAAGCTGGAAACACCATATATTTT. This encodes CASSQDREAGNTIYF.